The T cell receptor beta chain under discussion was sequenced for a study of blood T cell repertoires in COVID-19. In the study's own analysis: Estimates of nucleated cell counts were drawn from the amplification of reference gene primers. Data came from immunoSEQ multiplex PCR; TCRdb stores just in-frame clones and leaves some out. The V and J calls and clone size were taken over from that table, and D and trimming were inferred from the DNA. This table has some 44,000 clones, about 80% appearing once. CDR3 length equals 13 residues. Germline V gives CDR1 SGHTS, CDR2 YDEGEE. V lost 3 bases to trimming and J lost 6 bases; unmatched junction nucleotides: 1.

The TCR was taken from a woman aged 55-69 years with acute or convalescent COVID-19. The sample was peripheral blood. This rearrangement joins TRBV5-8 to TRBJ1-5; 9 bases align to TRBD1. The CDR3 DNA follows: TGTGCCAGCAGCTGGACAGGGGTTCAGCCCCAGCATTTT. Protein: CASSWTGVQPQHF.